This T cell receptor beta chain appears in the sequencing data of a study of post-analysis software for immune sequencing data. Across the study: The cohort encompassed relapsing-remitting, secondary progressive and progressive-relapsing multiple sclerosis disease courses. Whole-study results and caveats: Higher frequency in patients than in controls was seen for roughly five TRBV segments, with TRBV5-6, TRBV5-1 and TRBV20-1 among them. Significantly lower normalized Chao1 diversity was found in patients with multiple sclerosis relative to controls.

This clonotype was observed a handful of times. Its specificity is unknown. Carried by the TCR beta cDNA libraries were unique molecular identifiers. The T cell input of roughly 0.9 to 11 million gave a few hundred thousand cDNA molecules. In TCRdb, the PCR reads were re-called with MiXCR into one record per CDR3 protein. The sample shows hundreds of thousands of distinct CDR3 sequences, 25% to 30% of them seen only once. CDR3 length: 16 residues. Germline V gene lookup returns CDR1 SGHTA and CDR2 FQGNSA. The germline V and J ends were trimmed by 5 bases and 6 bases, with 20 bases remaining between them.

This chain uses TRBV7-2 with TRBJ1-5, with a tentative D call TRBD1 (6 bases). The receptor's source is a girl aged 10 to 17 with multiple sclerosis. The sequencing sample was made of blood. The CDR3 loop reads CASSNNQDSFGQPQHF. The CDR3 DNA is TGTGCCAGCAGCAACAACCAGGACAGTTTCGGTCAGCCCCAGCATTTT.